This TCR beta chain stems from a study of monozygotic twins with inflammatory bowel disease. TCRdb re-called the 5' RACE reads, yielding one record per CDR3 amino acid sequence without DNA. The sample totals roughly 160,000 distinct CDR3 sequences; its top ten clones hold 7.4%. The receptor was isolated from a human donor with ulcerative colitis or Crohn's disease, or a healthy co-twin of an affected twin (not recorded which). The source material was blood.

The CDR3 protein is CASSLGGGARTGELFF. J is TRBJ2-2 and V is TRBV7-6; the D call from TCRdb, TRBD2, cannot be confirmed without DNA. The V gene's germline CDR1 is SGHVS and CDR2 FNYEAQ. The CDR3 has 16 amino acids.